Included here is one TCR beta chain sequence, with context. What it binds is unknown. A second PCR of about 6 to 11 cycles used a sample-barcoded 5' primer and a J-beta primer mix. The study obtained at least 2.5 million CDR3-containing paired-end reads from every sample. TCRdb reprocessed the 5' RACE reads with MiXCR, giving one entry per CDR3 protein. The sample contains some 1.7 million distinct CDR3 sequences, approximately 30% of which appear only once. The sample comes from a study of blood T cells in healthy people across ages. Study-wide results and limits: The donors' CMV status was not determined, possibly confounding changes in expanded clonotypes. Estimates of total diversity, which came from one million sequenced T cells, were considered to be underestimates.

Germline CDR1 is SEHNR and CDR2 is FQNEAQ (reference sequence). The length of the CDR3 is 12 residues. V lost 1 base and J 6 bases, leaving 7 bases between the germline ends. Every participating donor contributed about 10 milliliters of peripheral blood through a draw. The sample was blood. This TCR derives from a woman in her 30s in good health. The gene calls are TRBV7-9 and TRBJ2-7; D ambiguous. CDR3 DNA: TGTGCCAGCAGCTTAGAAGCTGCCGAGCAGTACTTC. It codes for CASSLEAAEQYF. Full variable domain (rest looked up from reference TRBV7-9 and TRBJ2-7): DTGVSQNPRHKITKRGQNVTFRCDPISEHNRLYWYRQTLGQGPEFLTYFQNEAQLEKSRLLSDRFSAERPKGSFSTLEIQRTEQGDSAMYLCASSLEAAEQYFGPGTRLTVT.